In its sample, the clone carrying this T cell receptor beta chain was seen a few times. The data belong to a study of human T cells and chemical hapten exposure. Study-wide context: Alopecia areata, totalis and universalis patients, mostly female, were included. Yields of TCR per sample differed, chiefly owing to small differences in pooled library volume.

Described time point: patch test 3, about 24 weeks after DPC sensitization. Stated treatment: therapeutic diphenylcyclopropenone sensitization with weekly scalp DPC. In TCRdb, the RACE reads were re-called with MiXCR into one record per CDR3 protein. Of about 110,000 distinct CDR3 sequences detected, about 34% appear once; the ten largest clones hold roughly 2.6%. The germline V and J ends were trimmed by 10 bases and 0 bases, with 12 bases remaining between them. Germline-derived CDR1 and CDR2 are MNHEY and SVGAGI. The CDR3 runs 13 residues. V gene TRBV6-5 combines with J gene TRBJ1-1; D uncertain. This TCR was sampled from a middle-aged man with alopecia areata. Some clones in this sample may be carry-over from other donors' samples. The material was whole blood, obtained in connection with sensitization to the hapten diphenylcyclopropenone (DPC). The CDR3 protein is CAIKKGVNTEAFF. As DNA, the CDR3 is TGTGCCATCAAAAAGGGAGTGAACACTGAAGCTTTCTTT.